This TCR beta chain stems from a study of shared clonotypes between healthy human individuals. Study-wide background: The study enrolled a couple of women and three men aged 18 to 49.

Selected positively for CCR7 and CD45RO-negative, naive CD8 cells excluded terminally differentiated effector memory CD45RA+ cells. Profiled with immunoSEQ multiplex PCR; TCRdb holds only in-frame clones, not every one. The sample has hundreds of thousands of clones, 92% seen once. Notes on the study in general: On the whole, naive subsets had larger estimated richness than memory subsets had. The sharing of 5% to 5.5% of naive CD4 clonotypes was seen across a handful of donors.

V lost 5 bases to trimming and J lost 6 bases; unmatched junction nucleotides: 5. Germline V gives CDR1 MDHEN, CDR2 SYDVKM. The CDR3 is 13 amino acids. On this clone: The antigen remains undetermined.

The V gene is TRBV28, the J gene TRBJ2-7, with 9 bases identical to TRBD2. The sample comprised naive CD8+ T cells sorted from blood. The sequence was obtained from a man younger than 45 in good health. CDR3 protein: CASSPRTSAEQYF. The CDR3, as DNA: TGTGCCAGCAGTCCCCGGACTAGCGCCGAGCAGTACTTC.